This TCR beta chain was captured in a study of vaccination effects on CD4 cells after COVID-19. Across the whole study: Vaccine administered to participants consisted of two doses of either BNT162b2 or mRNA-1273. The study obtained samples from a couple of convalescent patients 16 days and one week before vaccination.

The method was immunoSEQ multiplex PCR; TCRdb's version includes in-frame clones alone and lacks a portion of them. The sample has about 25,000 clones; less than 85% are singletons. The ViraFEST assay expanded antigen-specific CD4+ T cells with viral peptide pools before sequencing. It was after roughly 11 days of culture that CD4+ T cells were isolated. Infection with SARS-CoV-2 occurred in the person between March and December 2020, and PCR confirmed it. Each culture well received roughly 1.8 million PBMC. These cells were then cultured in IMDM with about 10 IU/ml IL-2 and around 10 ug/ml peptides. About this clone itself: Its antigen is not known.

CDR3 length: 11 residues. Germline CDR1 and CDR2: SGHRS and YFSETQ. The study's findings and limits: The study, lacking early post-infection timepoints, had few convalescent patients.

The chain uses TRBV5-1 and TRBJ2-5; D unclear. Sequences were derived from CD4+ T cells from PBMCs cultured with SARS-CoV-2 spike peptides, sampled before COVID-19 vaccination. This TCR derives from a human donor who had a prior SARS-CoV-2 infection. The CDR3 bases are TGCGCAAGTCAAGGGTTGGAGACCCAGTACTTC. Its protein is CASQGLETQYF.